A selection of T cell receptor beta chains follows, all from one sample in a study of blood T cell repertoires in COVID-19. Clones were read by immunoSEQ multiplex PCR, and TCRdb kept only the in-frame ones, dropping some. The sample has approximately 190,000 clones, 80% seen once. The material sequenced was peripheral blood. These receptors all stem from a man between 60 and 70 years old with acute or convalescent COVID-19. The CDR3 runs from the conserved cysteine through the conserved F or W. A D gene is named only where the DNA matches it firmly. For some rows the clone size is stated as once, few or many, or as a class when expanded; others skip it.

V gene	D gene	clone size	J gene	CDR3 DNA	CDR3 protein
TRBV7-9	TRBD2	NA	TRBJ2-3	TGTGCCAGCAGGGACGGACTAGCGGGAAGCACAGATACGCAGTATTTT	CASRDGLAGSTDTQYF
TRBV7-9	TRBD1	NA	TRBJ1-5	TGTGCCAGCAGCCTCCAGGGGGCAGGCCAGCCCCAGCATTTT	CASSLQGAGQPQHF
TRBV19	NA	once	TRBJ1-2	TGTGCCAGTAGTCCCCAGGCTAACTATGGCTACACCTTC	CASSPQANYGYTF
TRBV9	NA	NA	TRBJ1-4	TGTGCCAGCAGCGTATCAGGAAATGAAAAACTGTTTTTT	CASSVSGNEKLFF
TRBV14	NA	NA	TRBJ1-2	TGTGCCAGCCGACTCCGCTACACCTTC	CASRLRYTF
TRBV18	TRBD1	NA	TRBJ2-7	TGTGCCAGCTCTCGGACAGGATTCTACGAGCAGTACTTC	CASSRTGFYEQYF
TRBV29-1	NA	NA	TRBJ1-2	TGCAGCTCATCAGGGCTGGGCGGCTACACCTTC	CSSSGLGGYTF
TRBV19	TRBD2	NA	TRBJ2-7	TGTGCCAGTAGTTCCGGACTAGCGGGAGGTACTAGGAACGAGCAGTACTTC	CASSSGLAGGTRNEQYF
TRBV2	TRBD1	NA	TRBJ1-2	TGTGCCAGCAGTGGACAGGGGGCAGATGGCTACACCTTC	CASSGQGADGYTF
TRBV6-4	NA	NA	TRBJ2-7	TGTGCCACCCGACAGGAACCATTGAATGGAAACGAGCAGTACTTC	CATRQEPLNGNEQYF
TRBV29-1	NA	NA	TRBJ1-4	TGCAGCGTTGACAGAAATGAAAAACTGTTTTTT	CSVDRNEKLFF
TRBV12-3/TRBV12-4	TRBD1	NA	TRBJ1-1	TGTGCCAGCAGTTTAGCTACAGGGGATGAAGCTTTCTTT	CASSLATGDEAFF
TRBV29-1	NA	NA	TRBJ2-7	TGCAGCGTTGCACAGCTGTACGAGCAGTACTTC	CSVAQLYEQYF
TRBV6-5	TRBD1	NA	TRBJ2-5	TGTGCCAGCAGATTCAGGGGGCGTGGGGAAGAGACCCAGTACTTC	CASRFRGRGEETQYF
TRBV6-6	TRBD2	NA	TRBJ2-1	TGTGCCAGCAGTTACTCGGGGACTAGGCCTGAGCAGTTCTTC	CASSYSGTRPEQFF
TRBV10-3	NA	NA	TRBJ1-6	TGTGCCATCAGTGAGTCTCCCCGTAATTCACCCCTCCACTTT	CAISESPRNSPLHF
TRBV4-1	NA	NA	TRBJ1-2	TGCGCCAGCAGCCAAGATCTTGGGGGCAATACCTATGGCTACACCTTC	CASSQDLGGNTYGYTF
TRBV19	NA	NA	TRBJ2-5	TGTGCCAGTAGTATAACCGGGTCCGAGACCCAGTACTTC	CASSITGSETQYF
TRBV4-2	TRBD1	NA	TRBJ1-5	TGTGCCAGCAGCCAGACCGGGACAGTAAATCAGCCCCAGCATTTT	CASSQTGTVNQPQHF
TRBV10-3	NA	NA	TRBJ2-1	TGTGCCATCAGTGAGCAGGATCCTAGCGAAGGCAATGAGCAGTTCTTC	CAISEQDPSEGNEQFF
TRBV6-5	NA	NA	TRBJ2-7	TGTGCCAGCAATAACGGGGTCCGGGGCGAGCAGTACTTC	CASNNGVRGEQYF
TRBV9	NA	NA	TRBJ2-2	TGTGCCAGCAGCGTACGAAGTGGACAGAACACCGGGGAGCTGTTTTTT	CASSVRSGQNTGELFF
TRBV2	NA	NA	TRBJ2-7	TGTGCCAGCAGGTTCAATGCCTACGAGCAGTACTTC	CASRFNAYEQYF
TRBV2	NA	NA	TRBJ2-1	TGTGCCAGCAGTGCCCGACTAACCTACAATGAGCAGTTCTTC	CASSARLTYNEQFF
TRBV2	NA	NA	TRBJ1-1	TGTGCCAGCGCGCAGGTTGAGAACACTGAAGCTTTCTTT	CASAQVENTEAFF
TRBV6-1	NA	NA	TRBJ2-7	TGTGCCAGCAGTGAAGAGAGGGACACGGCGGGGTACTTC	CASSEERDTAGYF
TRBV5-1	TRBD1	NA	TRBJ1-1	TGCGCCAGCAGCACCGGACAGGAACGCGCTTTCTTT	CASSTGQERAFF
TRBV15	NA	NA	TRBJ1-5	TGTGCCACCAGCAGAGAGGCCAATCAGCCCCAGCATTTT	CATSREANQPQHF
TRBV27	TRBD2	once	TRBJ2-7	TGTGCCAGCAGTTTCAGAGCGGGAGAATCGGGGGAGCAGTACTTC	CASSFRAGESGEQYF
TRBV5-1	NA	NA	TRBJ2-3	TGCGCCAGCAGCTTTGATTCGGGAGAGATGGATACGCAGTATTTT	CASSFDSGEMDTQYF
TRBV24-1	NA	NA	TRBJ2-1	TGTGCCACCAGTGATCGAAAGAGCGGAAAGGCCTACAATGAGCAGTTCTTC	CATSDRKSGKAYNEQFF
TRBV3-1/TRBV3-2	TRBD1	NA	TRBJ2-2	TGTGCCAGCAGCCATTTCGACAGGGGGTTAACCGGGGAGCTGTTTTTT	CASSHFDRGLTGELFF
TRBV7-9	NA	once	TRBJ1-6	TGTGCCAGCAGCTTAGCGGGAGTAGGGTCACCCCTCCACTTT	CASSLAGVGSPLHF
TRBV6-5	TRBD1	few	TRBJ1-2	TGTGCCAGCAGTCCGGACAGGGGAAAATATGGCTACACCTTC	CASSPDRGKYGYTF
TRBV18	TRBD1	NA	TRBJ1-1	TGTGCCAGCTCATTCCAACAGGGGAAGGACACTGAAGCTTTCTTT	CASSFQQGKDTEAFF
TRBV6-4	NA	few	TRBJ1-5	TGTGCCATCTACCCACCCCCCCGTCAGGGACTATATAGCAATCAGCCCCAGCATTTT	CAIYPPPRQGLYSNQPQHF
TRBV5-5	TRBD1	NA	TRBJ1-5	TGTGCCAGCTCTCTGACGCCGACAGGGCTTCAGCCCCAGCATTTT	CASSLTPTGLQPQHF
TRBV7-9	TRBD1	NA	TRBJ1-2	TGTGCCAGCAGCCCCGCGCCCGACAGGGTTGGGGCTAACTATGGCTACACCTTC	CASSPAPDRVGANYGYTF
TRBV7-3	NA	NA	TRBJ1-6	TGTGCCAGCAGCTTTGACAGGAATAATTCACCCCTCCACTTT	CASSFDRNNSPLHF
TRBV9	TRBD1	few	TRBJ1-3	TGTGCCAGCAGCGCGTCCCAGGGGGACGGAAACACCATATATTTT	CASSASQGDGNTIYF
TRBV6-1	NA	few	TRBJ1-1	TGTGCCAGCAGTGAAGCTAGAGGAGCTTTCTTT	CASSEARGAFF
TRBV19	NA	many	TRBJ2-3	TGTGCCAGTAGTATAGATGACGGGGAGAGCACAGATACGCAGTATTTT	CASSIDDGESTDTQYF
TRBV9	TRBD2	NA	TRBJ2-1	TGTGCCAGCAGCCCCGGGACTAACTACAATGAGCAGTTCTTC	CASSPGTNYNEQFF
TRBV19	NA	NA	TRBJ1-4	TGTGCCAGTAGTCCGGACGTCCAGGGCGAAAAACTGTTTTTT	CASSPDVQGEKLFF
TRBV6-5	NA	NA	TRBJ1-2	TGTGCCAGCAGTTACTCGTTCAGGCTCTCCTATGGCTACACCTTC	CASSYSFRLSYGYTF
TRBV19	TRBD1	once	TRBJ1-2	TGTGCCAGTAGTGCCGAAACAGGGGCCGCTCCTTATGGCTACACCTTC	CASSAETGAAPYGYTF
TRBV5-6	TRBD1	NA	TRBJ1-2	TGTGCCAGTACAGGGGTCTATGGCTACACCTTC	CASTGVYGYTF
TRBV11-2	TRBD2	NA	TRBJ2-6	TGTGCCAGCAGCACCCGGACTAGAACTGGGGCCAACGTCCTGACTTTC	CASSTRTRTGANVLTF
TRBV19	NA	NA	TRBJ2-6	TGTGCCAGTAGTATAGTAAAAGGGGGTTCTGGGGCCAACGTCCTGACTTTC	CASSIVKGGSGANVLTF
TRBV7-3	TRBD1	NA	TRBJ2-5	TGTGCCAGCAGCTTTGGACAGGGGGAGACCCAGTACTTC	CASSFGQGETQYF
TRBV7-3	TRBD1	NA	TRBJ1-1	TGTGCCAGCAGCTTGACAGGGGGCGGCACTGAAGCTTTCTTT	CASSLTGGGTEAFF
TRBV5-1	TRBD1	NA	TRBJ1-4	TGCGCCAGCAGCTCGAAGGGGGCGGGTGAAAAACTGTTTTTT	CASSSKGAGEKLFF
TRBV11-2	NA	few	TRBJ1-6	TGTGCCAGCAGCTTGCGGCGCGCTTATAATTCACCCCTCCACTTT	CASSLRRAYNSPLHF
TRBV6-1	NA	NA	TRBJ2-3	TGTGCCAGCAGTGATCCCCCGGGGGGCCGATTTTCAGATACGCAGTATTTT	CASSDPPGGRFSDTQYF
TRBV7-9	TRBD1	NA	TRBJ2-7	TGTGCCAGCAGTGCGGGACAGGGTCCCTACGAGCAGTACTTC	CASSAGQGPYEQYF
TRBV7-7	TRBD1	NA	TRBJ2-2	TGTGCCAGCAGCCCGACAGGGCCGGCCGGGGAGCTGTTTTTT	CASSPTGPAGELFF
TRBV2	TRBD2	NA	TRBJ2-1	TGTGCCAGCAGTGAACCTGGGCTAGCGGGCTACAATGAGCAGTTCTTC	CASSEPGLAGYNEQFF